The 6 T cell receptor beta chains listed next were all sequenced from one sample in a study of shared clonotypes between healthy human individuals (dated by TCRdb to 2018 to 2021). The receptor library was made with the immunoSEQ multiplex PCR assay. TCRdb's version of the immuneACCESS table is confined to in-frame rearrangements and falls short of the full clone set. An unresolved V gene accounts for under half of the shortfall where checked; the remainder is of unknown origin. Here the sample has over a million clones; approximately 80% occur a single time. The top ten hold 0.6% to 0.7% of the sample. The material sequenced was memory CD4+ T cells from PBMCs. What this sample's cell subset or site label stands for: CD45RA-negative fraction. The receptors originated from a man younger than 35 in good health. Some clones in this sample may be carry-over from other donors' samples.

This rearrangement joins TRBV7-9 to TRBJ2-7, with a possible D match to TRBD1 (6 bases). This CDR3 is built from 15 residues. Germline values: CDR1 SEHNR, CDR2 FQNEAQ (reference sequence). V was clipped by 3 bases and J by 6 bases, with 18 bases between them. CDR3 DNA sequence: TGTGCCAGCAGCTTGACCCGGGACACTACCGTCGAGCAGTACTTC. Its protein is CASSLTRDTTVEQYF. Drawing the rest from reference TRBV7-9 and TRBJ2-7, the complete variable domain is DTGVSQNPRHKITKRGQNVTFRCDPISEHNRLYWYRQTLGQGPEFLTYFQNEAQLEKSRLLSDRFSAERPKGSFSTLEIQRTEQGDSAMYLCASSLTRDTTVEQYFGPGTRLTVT.

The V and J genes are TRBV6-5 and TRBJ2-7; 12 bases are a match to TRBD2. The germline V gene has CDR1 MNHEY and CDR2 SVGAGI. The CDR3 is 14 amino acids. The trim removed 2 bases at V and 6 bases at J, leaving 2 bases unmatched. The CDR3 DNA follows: TGTGCCAGCAGTTACGCTAGCGGGAGGGGCGAGCAGTACTTC. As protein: CASSYASGRGEQYF.

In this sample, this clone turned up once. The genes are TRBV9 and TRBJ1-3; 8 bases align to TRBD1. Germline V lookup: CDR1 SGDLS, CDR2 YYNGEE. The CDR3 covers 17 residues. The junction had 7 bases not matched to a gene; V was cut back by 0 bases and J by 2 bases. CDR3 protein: CASSVASGGSPGNTIYF. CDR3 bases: TGTGCCAGCAGCGTAGCCTCAGGGGGCTCCCCTGGAAACACCATATATTTT.

CDR3 region: CASSQHPSQETQYF. The CDR3 DNA reads as TGCGCCAGCAGCCAACATCCTTCTCAAGAGACCCAGTACTTC. The chain couples TRBV4-1 to TRBJ2-5; D is undetermined. The CDR3 length is 14 residues. V shed 2 bases and J shed 2 bases, with 9 bases lying between them. Germline CDR1 and CDR2: MGHRA and YSYEKL.

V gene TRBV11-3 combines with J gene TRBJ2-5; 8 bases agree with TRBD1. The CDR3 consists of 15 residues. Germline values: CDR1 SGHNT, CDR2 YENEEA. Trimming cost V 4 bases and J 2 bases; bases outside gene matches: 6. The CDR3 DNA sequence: TGTGCCAGCAGCTACGGACAGGGTCGACAAGAGACCCAGTACTTC. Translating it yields CASSYGQGRQETQYF.

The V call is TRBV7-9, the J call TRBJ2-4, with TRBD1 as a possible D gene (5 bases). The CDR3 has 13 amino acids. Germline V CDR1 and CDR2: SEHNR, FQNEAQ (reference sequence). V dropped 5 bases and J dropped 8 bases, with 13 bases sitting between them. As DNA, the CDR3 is TGTGCCAGCAGCGGCCAAGGGGTGCACATTCAGTACTTC. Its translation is CASSGQGVHIQYF. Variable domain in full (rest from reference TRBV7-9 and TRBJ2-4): DTGVSQNPRHKITKRGQNVTFRCDPISEHNRLYWYRQTLGQGPEFLTYFQNEAQLEKSRLLSDRFSAERPKGSFSTLEIQRTEQGDSAMYLCASSGQGVHIQYFGAGTRLSVL.